Described below is a single T cell receptor (beta chain) sequence and its context. Its antigen remains unknown. These data belong to a study of T cell responses to AZD1222 COVID-19 vaccine. The study's findings and limits: The reported proportion of spike-specific TCRs targeting unmutated variant regions was nearly half. Seropositive status at baseline applied to only a handful of AZD1222 recipients. CD4 TCRs covered the whole spike, strongest at regions 160-218 and 743-854.

Clones were read by immunoSEQ multiplex PCR, and TCRdb kept only the in-frame ones, dropping some. The repertoire includes some 250,000 clones, approximately 94% of them detected once, and 0.55% sits in the top ten. With 2 bases clipped from V and 4 bases from J, the junction kept 7 bases outside the gene matches. CDR1 SEHNR and CDR2 FQNEAQ come from the germline V gene (reference sequence). The CDR3 spans 16 residues. This TCR came from an adult who received the AZD1222 COVID-19 vaccine. The rearrangement links TRBV7-9 to TRBJ2-2, with TRBD1 matching over 7 bases. The material was peripheral blood, obtained 28 days after the second AZD1222 dose. The CDR3 region is CASSLTSTGITGELFF. DNA for the CDR3: TGTGCCAGCAGCTTAACCTCGACAGGGATCACCGGGGAGCTGTTTTTT.